The T cell receptor (beta chain) described here comes from a study of blood T cells in healthy people across ages. General study findings and limits: Donor CMV status, an unknown factor, possibly confounded changes in expanded clonotypes.

This clonotype showed up just once. Its antigen is as yet unknown. A J-beta primer mix and a sample-barcoded 5' primer were used in a second PCR of roughly 7 to 12 cycles. Each CDR3 protein is one row after TCRdb ran MiXCR on the 5' RACE reads. The sample records 650,000 to 1,000,000 distinct CDR3 sequences, approximately 35% being singletons. Germline values: CDR1 LGHNA, CDR2 YSLEER. V lost 4 bases and J lost 11; bases outside the gene matches: 15. The CDR3 extends over 15 amino acids. The chain employs TRBV4-3 and TRBJ2-5; 8 positions agree with TRBD2. The sequenced material came from blood. This receptor was identified in a man aged 18 to 30 in good health. The CDR3 DNA reads TGCGCCAGCAGCCGCACCGAGCGGGGGAACTTTGAGCAGTACTTC. Its translation is CASSRTERGNFEQYF.